The 8 T cell receptor beta chains below come from one sample, sequenced in a study of T cells in Graves' hyperthyroidism and ophthalmopathy (dated by TCRdb to between 2019 and 2020). Library generation was performed with multiplex PCR. TCRdb names Illumina HiSeq 2000 as the instrument used. The TCR beta CDR3 regions were amplified from the RNA transcripts. The first round of RT-PCR for the TCR CDR3 was performed with the HTBI primer set and the Qiagen OneStep RT-PCR kit. Using fastp trimming at Q25 and MiXCR clonotype assembly, TCRdb reanalyzed the public sequencing data and kept in-frame beta chains. Records with the same CDR3 protein are collapsed into one entry carrying the most frequent genes and DNA. The sample table holds fewer than 500,000 distinct CDR3 sequences, of which roughly 13% were seen once. The top ten clones comprise around 20% of the sample. The material sequenced was blood. These receptors were collected from a man aged 30 to 45 with Graves' hyperthyroidism that later progressed to Graves' ophthalmopathy.

This clonotype turned up a few times. At one end, the junction sequence differs from germline, possibly due to a read error. J is TRBJ1-5 and V is TRBV28; D remains unclear. The CDR3 sequence is 14 residues long. Looked up from germline, CDR1 is MDHEN and CDR2 is SYDVKM. The CDR3 is CAGSLVGGNQPQHF. CDR3 in DNA: TGTGCCGGCAGTCTCGTGGGAGGCAATCAGCCCCAGCATTTT.

This clonotype was seen a few times. V gene TRBV4-1 combines with J gene TRBJ2-4, with 9 bases identical to TRBD1. V dropped 5 bases and J dropped 1; count of bases not matched to a gene: 3. The CDR3 loop spans 15 amino acids. The germline CDR1 and CDR2 sequences are MGHRA and YSYEKL. CDR3 DNA: TGCGCCAGCAGCAACAGGGGGCTGGCCAAAAACATTCAGTACTTC. Protein product: CASSNRGLAKNIQYF.

The genes are TRBV5-5 and TRBJ2-1, with 9 positions matching TRBD1. V gave up 4 bases and J gave up 6 bases; unmatched junction bases: 8. CDR1 is SGHKS and CDR2 is YYEKEE in the germline V gene (reference sequence). This CDR3 comprises 15 residues. The CDR3 loop reads CASSRPGQGINEQFF. CDR3 nucleotides: TGTGCCAGCAGCCGCCCGGGACAGGGAATCAATGAGCAGTTCTTC.

This clonotype was observed at least ten times. Here the CDR3 DNA reads TGTGCCAGCAGTGAACGGACAGCGAACACTGAAGCTTTCTTT. It specifies CASSERTANTEAFF. V and J are TRBV2 and TRBJ1-1; D perhaps matches TRBD1 (6 bases). V lost 2 bases and J 1 base, leaving 8 bases between the germline ends. The CDR3 totals 14 residues. Per germline, CDR1 SNHLY and CDR2 FYNNEI.

This chain links TRBV7-2 with TRBJ2-7; D remains ambiguous. CDR3 length: 15 amino acids. Germline V gene sequence: CDR1 SGHTA, CDR2 FQGNSA. Between the trimmed V and J ends, which lost 1 base and 7 bases, there was a span of 17 bases. The CDR3 region is CASSLGQAQFMEQYF. Written as DNA, the CDR3 is TGTGCCAGCAGCTTAGGGCAGGCTCAATTCATGGAGCAGTACTTC.

This clonotype appeared many times. This chain joins TRBV5-5 and TRBJ2-7, with 10 positions matching TRBD1. The V and J ends lost 6 bases and 5 bases, in that order; junction bases with no gene match: 8. CDR3 length: 14 residues. Germline V gives CDR1 SGHKS, CDR2 YYEKEE (reference sequence). CDR3 protein: CASKDRGRVDEQYF. Here the CDR3 DNA reads TGTGCCAGCAAAGACAGGGGGCGCGTTGACGAGCAGTACTTC.

This clonotype was detected only a few times. CDR3: CASSATGGRGEQYF. CDR3 nucleotides: TGTGCCAGCAGCGCGACAGGGGGCCGGGGTGAGCAGTACTTC. The chain uses TRBV9 and TRBJ2-7; 10 bases fit TRBD1. This CDR3 is built from 14 residues. Germline CDR1 and CDR2: SGDLS and YYNGEE. V lost 3 bases to trimming and J lost 7 bases; unmatched junction nucleotides: 7.

This clonotype appeared many times. V usage is TRBV28 and J usage is TRBJ1-5, with 7 bases aligning to TRBD1. CDR3 length: 19 residues. The germline V gene encodes CDR1 MDHEN and CDR2 SYDVKM. The V segment lost 4 bases and the J segment 0 bases; nucleotides outside the gene matches: 15. The CDR3 DNA reads TGTGCCAGCAGTTCGAGGGGGGGGACAGCCCTCCATAGCAATCAGCCCCAGCATTTT. It yields the protein CASSSRGGTALHSNQPQHF.